Shown below are 28 T cell receptor beta chains from a single sample sequenced in a study of blood T cell repertoires in COVID-19. Produced via immunoSEQ multiplex PCR; TCRdb's table is partial and in-frame only. The repertoire holds roughly 250,000 clones, with approximately 90% as singletons. The sample comprised PBMCs or T cells enriched from blood (not recorded which). The origin of the receptors is a woman aged 25 to 45 with acute COVID-19.

The chain employs TRBV2 and TRBJ1-2; weak D call: TRBD1 (5 bases). Trimming left V 6 bases short and J 6 bases short, with 23 bases between. CDR3 size: 16 residues. Germline lookup yields CDR1 SNHLY and CDR2 FYNNEI. The CDR3 DNA follows: TGTGCCAGCAGCCGAAAGTCGGACGGGGGATCGGATGGCTACACCTTC. Amino acid sequence: CASSRKSDGGSDGYTF.

This chain joins TRBV28 and TRBJ1-6; D is possibly TRBD1 (6 bases). Trimming shortened V by 8 bases and J by 14 bases, and 25 bases separated the two germline ends. CDR1 is MDHEN, CDR2 SYDVKM, per germline. CDR3 length: 15 amino acids. CDR3 in amino acids: CASGEYPSRRTALHF. CDR3 DNA: TGTGCCAGCGGGGAGTACCCATCTCGACGGACAGCCCTCCACTTT. Using reference TRBV28 and TRBJ1-6 for the parts outside the CDR3, the full variable domain is DVKVTQSSRYLVKRTGEKVFLECVQDMDHENMFWYRQDPGLGLRLIYFSYDVKMKEKGDIPEGYSVSREKKERFSLILESASTNQTSMYLCASGEYPSRRTALHFGNGTRLTVT.

The V gene is TRBV6-2 or TRBV6-3, the J gene TRBJ1-2; no firm D call. Germline V gene lookup returns CDR1 MNHEY and CDR2 SVGEGT. This CDR3 has 12 amino acids. V lost 0 bases and J lost 9, with 8 bases in between. The CDR3 region has the DNA TGTGCCAGCAGTTACTCTGCGCTACGCTACACCTTC. It is translated as CASSYSALRYTF.

The V gene is TRBV19, the J gene TRBJ1-1; D gene uncertain. This CDR3 spans 14 amino acids. CDR1 is LNHDA and CDR2 is SQIVND in the germline V gene (reference sequence). The germline V and J ends were trimmed by 3 bases and 0 bases, with 8 bases remaining between them. As DNA, the CDR3 is TGTGCCAGTAGTATGGTACATCTGAACACTGAAGCTTTCTTT. This encodes CASSMVHLNTEAFF.

The chain carries TRBV6-2 or TRBV6-3 and TRBJ1-5, with 8 nucleotides matching TRBD1. Germline V lookup: CDR1 MNHEY, CDR2 SVGEGT. With V trimmed by 1 base and J by 7 bases, 12 bases remained unmatched. This CDR3 has 17 residues. CDR3 bases: TGTGCCAGCAGTTACTTCCCAACCGGACAGGGTATACAGCCCCAGCATTTT. Protein sequence: CASSYFPTGQGIQPQHF.

The gene calls are TRBV15 and TRBJ2-2, with 12 bases identical to TRBD1. CDR3 length equals 14 residues. V lost 9 bases and J lost 5; bases outside the gene matches: 4. Germline lookup yields CDR1 LNHNV and CDR2 YYDKDF (reference sequence). In DNA form, the CDR3 reads TGTGCCACGCAGGGACAGGGGGCGACCGGGGAGCTGTTTTTT. Protein product: CATQGQGATGELFF.

This chain links TRBV7-9 with TRBJ2-7, with TRBD2 as a possible D gene (5 bases). Trimming shortened V by 5 bases and J by 0 bases, and 17 bases separated the two germline ends. CDR1 is SEHNR and CDR2 is FQNEAQ in the germline V gene (reference sequence). There are 16 residues in the CDR3. The CDR3 DNA sequence: TGTGCCAGCAGCGCAGGTAGGCACGAGGGCTCCTACGAGCAGTACTTC. Translation gives CASSAGRHEGSYEQYF.

The rearrangement links TRBV30 to TRBJ1-6; D remains ambiguous. Germline V gene lookup returns CDR1 GTSNPN and CDR2 SVGIG (reference sequence). The length of the CDR3 is 13 residues. Trimming removed 5 bases at V and 0 bases at J, with 5 bases between. The CDR3 bases are TGTGCCTGGGACTCCTCCTATAATTCACCCCTCCACTTT. Its translation is CAWDSSYNSPLHF. The variable domain in full, completed from reference TRBV30 and TRBJ1-6, reads SQTIHQWPATLVQPVGSPLSLECTVEGTSNPNLYWYRQAAGRGLQLLFYSVGIGQISSEVPQNLSASRPQDRQFILSSKKLLLSDSGFYLCAWDSSYNSPLHFGNGTRLTVT.

V usage is TRBV5-6 and J usage is TRBJ1-2; TRBD1 matches at 7 bases. The J segment lost 2 bases and the V segment lost 6 bases, leaving 16 bases of the junction unmatched. Looked up from germline, CDR1 is SGHDT and CDR2 is YYEEEE. This CDR3 is 17 amino acids long. CDR3 protein: CASNSNPTGAGNYGYTF. In DNA, the CDR3 is TGTGCCAGCAATTCCAACCCAACAGGGGCGGGCAACTATGGCTACACCTTC.

Concerning this clone: Other DNA sequences in this specimen translate into the identical CDR3. The rearrangement joins TRBV30 to TRBJ1-2, with a tentative D call TRBD1 (6 bases). Looked up from germline, CDR1 is GTSNPN and CDR2 is SVGIG (reference sequence). The CDR3 has 12 amino acids. Trimming pared 4 bases from V and 4 bases from J, leaving 10 bases between. CDR3 amino acids: CAWTQGSYGYTF. In nucleotides, the CDR3 is TGTGCCTGGACACAGGGATCCTATGGCTACACCTTC.

The genes are TRBV11-2 and TRBJ2-5; 11 nucleotides match TRBD1. The CDR3 spans 17 residues. CDR1 SGHAT and CDR2 FQNNGV come from the germline V gene. The junction had 7 bases not matched to a gene; V was cut back by 2 bases and J by 2 bases. This chain's CDR3 is CASSLKWGQGEQETQYF. The CDR3 nucleotides read TGTGCCAGCAGCTTAAAGTGGGGACAGGGGGAGCAAGAGACCCAGTACTTC.

The chain recombines TRBV7-2 with TRBJ2-1, with D possibly TRBD2 on 6 matching bases. CDR1 is SGHTA and CDR2 is FQGNSA in the germline V gene. CDR3 length: 16 residues. Trimming cost V 1 base and J 6 bases, with 16 bases left between them. The CDR3 DNA reads TGTGCCAGCAGCTTAGATCCGGGAGTGGTCGGCAATGAGCAGTTCTTC. Translating gives CASSLDPGVVGNEQFF.

The chain joins TRBV6-5 to TRBJ1-3; D uncertain. V lost 7 bases to trimming and J lost 4 bases, with 14 bases between them. Germline lookup yields CDR1 MNHEY and CDR2 SVGAGI. The CDR3 runs 14 residues. CDR3 DNA sequence: TGTGCCAGCACCCCTGGAGTATTAGGAAACACCATATATTTT. Protein: CASTPGVLGNTIYF.

This sequence joins TRBV13 and TRBJ2-3, with 8 positions matching TRBD2. The J segment lost 6 bases and the V segment lost 2 bases, leaving 16 bases of the junction unmatched. The CDR3 covers 18 residues. From germline, CDR1 is PRHDT and CDR2 FYEKMQ (reference sequence). CDR3 sequence: CASSLLGRAGVVSDTQYF. DNA for the CDR3: TGTGCCAGCAGCTTATTAGGTAGAGCGGGAGTAGTTTCTGATACGCAGTATTTT.

This clone has a single count. This chain connects TRBV7-8 to TRBJ1-5, with 9 bases that match TRBD1. The J segment lost 6 bases and the V segment lost 5 bases, leaving 5 bases of the junction unmatched. Germline values: CDR1 SGHVS, CDR2 FQNEAQ. CDR3 length: 14 amino acids. Written as DNA, the CDR3 is TGTGCCAGCAGCACTTACAGGGGGCGTCAGCCCCAGCATTTT. Its translation is CASSTYRGRQPQHF. Together with reference TRBV7-8 and TRBJ1-5, the CDR3 gives the full variable domain: GAGVSQSPRYKVAKRGQDVALRCDPISGHVSLFWYQQALGQGPEFLTYFQNEAQLDKSGLPSDRFFAERPEGSVSTLKIQRTQQEDSAVYLCASSTYRGRQPQHFGDGTRLSIL.

V is TRBV28 and J is TRBJ2-5; 7 bases fit TRBD1. V dropped 0 bases and J dropped 2; count of bases not matched to a gene: 3. The CDR3 loop spans 15 amino acids. Germline V gives CDR1 MDHEN, CDR2 SYDVKM. The CDR3 loop is CASSLWGDRQETQYF. CDR3 coding DNA: TGTGCCAGCAGTTTATGGGGGGACAGACAAGAGACCCAGTACTTC.

The chain joins TRBV7-8 to TRBJ2-3, with a tentative D call TRBD2 (7 bases). This CDR3 has 16 residues. V was pared by 0 bases and J by 2 bases, with 12 bases between. Germline V gene data show CDR1 as SGHVS and CDR2 as FQNEAQ. The DNA for the CDR3 is TGTGCCAGCAGCTTAGCGTCGGGGGGCAACACAGATACGCAGTATTTT. The encoded protein is CASSLASGGNTDTQYF.

DNA of the CDR3: TGTGCCTGGAGTGTCGGGGGGCGAAACACCATATATTTT. It specifies CAWSVGGRNTIYF. This chain uses TRBV30 with TRBJ1-3; D perhaps matches TRBD1 (6 bases). Germline assignment: CDR1 GTSNPN and CDR2 SVGIG (reference sequence). V lost 0 bases and J 5 bases, leaving 8 bases between the germline ends. The length of the CDR3 is 13 residues.

This clone is a singleton in its sample. The chain is built from TRBV4-1 and TRBJ1-6; the D is unclear. The V gene's germline CDR1 is MGHRA and CDR2 YSYEKL. CDR3 length: 15 amino acids. Trimming cost V 3 bases and J 8 bases, with 14 bases left between them. The CDR3 region is CASSHRGGGDSPLHF. The CDR3 bases are TGCGCCAGCAGCCACAGAGGAGGCGGGGATTCACCCCTCCACTTT.

This chain joins TRBV4-3 and TRBJ2-7; D is perhaps TRBD2 (6 bases). Germline lookup yields CDR1 LGHNA and CDR2 YSLEER. This CDR3 has 15 amino acids. V lost 0 bases and J lost 3, with 12 bases in between. The chain's CDR3 is CASSQDAGMVYEQYF. The CDR3 region has the DNA TGCGCCAGCAGCCAAGACGCGGGGATGGTCTACGAGCAGTACTTC.

This clone was detected a few times. The chain joins TRBV28 to TRBJ1-2; TRBD1 matches 8 bases. Germline loops: CDR1 MDHEN, CDR2 SYDVKM. V dropped 5 bases and J dropped 5; count of bases not matched to a gene: 10. The CDR3 has 15 amino acids. The CDR3 spells CASSPPGRGPYGYTF. As DNA, the CDR3 is TGTGCCAGCAGTCCCCCGGGCAGGGGGCCGTATGGCTACACCTTC.

This rearrangement joins TRBV5-1 to TRBJ1-2, with D maybe TRBD1 (6 bases). V was shortened by 6 bases and J by 2 bases, with 14 bases between the two germline ends. The CDR3 covers 14 residues. Per germline, CDR1 SGHRS and CDR2 YFSETQ. The CDR3 loop is CASTDGQTNYGYTF. The DNA for the CDR3 is TGCGCCAGCACCGACGGACAGACCAACTATGGCTACACCTTC.

The chain links TRBV28 to TRBJ1-2; TRBD1 aligns across 9 bases. The CDR3 covers 12 residues. CDR1 is MDHEN, CDR2 SYDVKM, per germline. The ends lost 6 bases at V and 11 bases at J; junction bases unmatched: 7. CDR3 sequence reads: CASRGGTGRYTF. The CDR3 coding sequence is TGTGCCAGCAGGGGGGGGACAGGGAGGTACACCTTC.

V is TRBV25-1 and J is TRBJ2-3, with TRBD1 matching over 8 bases. Germline loops: CDR1 MGHDK, CDR2 SYGVNS. The CDR3 is 13 residues long. V lost 10 bases, J lost 4 bases, and 7 bases stayed unmatched. CDR3 sequence reads: CATGDRNADTQYF. DNA of the CDR3: TGTGCCACCGGGGACAGGAATGCAGATACGCAGTATTTT.

J is TRBJ2-7 and V is TRBV5-3, with 8 bases matching TRBD1. TRBV5-3 is an ORF for which the function is uncertain. V lost 5 bases, J lost 0 bases, and 4 bases stayed unmatched. The CDR3 runs 14 residues. The CDR3 sequence is CARRPTGVSYEQYF. The CDR3 bases are TGTGCCAGAAGACCGACAGGGGTCTCCTACGAGCAGTACTTC.

This clone was detected a few times. J is TRBJ2-3 and V is TRBV9; 10 bases agree with TRBD2. The CDR3 totals 16 residues. Trimming removed 5 bases from V and 2 bases from J; junction bases left unmatched: 8. CDR1 and CDR2 from the germline V gene are SGDLS and YYNGEE. The DNA of the CDR3 is TGTGCCAGCAGTGATCTAGCGGGAGTCCCCACAGATACGCAGTATTTT. This encodes CASSDLAGVPTDTQYF.

The rearrangement links TRBV5-6 to TRBJ1-6, with unresolved D. Trimming stripped 1 base from V and 12 bases from J, with 8 bases between. CDR3 length: 12 residues. Looked up from germline, CDR1 is SGHDT and CDR2 is YYEEEE. The CDR3 is CASSLLNLPLHF. The CDR3, as DNA: TGTGCCAGCAGCTTGTTGAACTTACCCCTCCACTTT. Drawing the rest from reference TRBV5-6 and TRBJ1-6, the complete variable domain is DAGVTQSPTHLIKTRGQQVTLRCSPKSGHDTVSWYQQALGQGPQFIFQYYEEEERQRGNFPDRFSGHQFPNYSSELNVNALLLGDSALYLCASSLLNLPLHFGNGTRLTVT.

This rearrangement joins TRBV7-8 to TRBJ2-7; D is perhaps TRBD2 (5 bases). This CDR3 has 13 residues. The germline gives CDR1 SGHVS, CDR2 FQNEAQ. V lost 4 bases to trimming and J lost 2 bases, with 9 bases between them. DNA for the CDR3: TGTGCCAGCAGCTCCGGACTGACCTACGAGCAGTACTTC. It yields the protein CASSSGLTYEQYF. Full variable domain (missing parts from reference TRBV7-8 and TRBJ2-7): GAGVSQSPRYKVAKRGQDVALRCDPISGHVSLFWYQQALGQGPEFLTYFQNEAQLDKSGLPSDRFFAERPEGSVSTLKIQRTQQEDSAVYLCASSSGLTYEQYFGPGTRLTVT.